These 18 T cell receptor beta chains originate from one sample sequenced in a study of T cell responses to AZD1222 COVID-19 vaccine (dated by TCRdb to the early 2020s). Library preparation used the immunoSEQ multiplex PCR assay. What TCRdb holds here is the immuneACCESS table cut down to in-frame rearrangements. Part of the clones is not present; checked against another copy, under half of the missing clones reflect an unresolved V gene, and the others are unexplained. The sample yields 70,000 to 95,000 clones; around nine tenths were counted once. The ten largest clones capture 4% to 5.5% of the sample. The time point label, read with the paper, signifies: baseline before first vaccination. The sample's treatment or condition label, decoded: meningococcal conjugate vaccine given as trial control. The sequenced sample was peripheral blood, obtained on day 0 of MenACWY control vaccination. Receptor source: an adult in good health.

The chain joins TRBV28 to TRBJ1-1; D is unclear. Trimming left V 7 bases short and J 5 bases short, with 14 bases between. Germline V gives CDR1 MDHEN, CDR2 SYDVKM. The CDR3 spans 13 residues. CDR3 protein: CASTLGEGTEAFF. In DNA form, the CDR3 reads TGTGCCAGCACCCTTGGCGAGGGTACTGAAGCTTTCTTT.

The V call is TRBV18, the J call TRBJ2-1, with 7 nucleotides matching TRBD1. Per germline, CDR1 KGHSH and CDR2 LQKENI. The CDR3 runs to 15 residues. V gave up 2 bases and J gave up 4 bases; unmatched junction bases: 5. The CDR3 sequence is CASSPIGGIYNEQFF. For the CDR3, the DNA is TGTGCCAGCTCACCAATAGGGGGCATATACAATGAGCAGTTCTTC.

This clone is a singleton in its sample. The chain joins TRBV30 to TRBJ1-5; D is ambiguous. The CDR3 covers 12 residues. Per germline, CDR1 GTSNPN and CDR2 SVGIG (reference sequence). Between the trimmed V and J ends, which lost 2 bases and 7 bases, there was a span of 9 bases. CDR3 residues: CAWSMGEQPQHF. CDR3 nucleotides: TGTGCCTGGAGTATGGGAGAACAGCCCCAGCATTTT.

J is TRBJ2-7 and V is TRBV12-3 or TRBV12-4; 9 positions match TRBD1. V lost 8 bases to trimming and J lost 4 bases; unmatched junction nucleotides: 6. The CDR3 is 13 amino acids. CDR3 protein: CASRGTGIYEQYF. In nucleotides, the CDR3 is TGTGCCAGCCGAGGGACAGGGATATACGAGCAGTACTTC.

This chain links TRBV27 with TRBJ2-1, with 7 bases fitting TRBD1. Germline V gene lookup returns CDR1 MNHEY and CDR2 SMNVEV (reference sequence). The V segment lost 4 bases and the J segment 9 bases; nucleotides outside the gene matches: 3. This CDR3 is built from 12 residues. The CDR3 is CASSSTGLEQFF. CDR3 DNA sequence: TGTGCCAGCAGTTCGACAGGGCTTGAGCAGTTCTTC.

The V call is TRBV28, the J call TRBJ1-1; 10 positions agree with TRBD1. There are 18 residues in the CDR3. V lost 6 bases and J lost 5; bases outside the gene matches: 18. Germline CDR1 reads MDHEN; CDR2 reads SYDVKM. For the CDR3, the DNA is TGTGCCAGCAGGCCACAACCGGGACAGGGGACGAGGTGGACTGAAGCTTTCTTT. Residues: CASRPQPGQGTRWTEAFF.

This chain uses TRBV9 with TRBJ2-1, with D possibly matching TRBD2 (5 bases). The V end was cut by 0 bases, the J end by 6 bases, with 13 bases between. The CDR3 has 15 residues. Germline V gene sequence: CDR1 SGDLS, CDR2 YYNGEE. CDR3 in amino acids: CASSVDGSTCNEQFF. In DNA, the CDR3 is TGTGCCAGCAGCGTAGATGGGAGTACTTGCAATGAGCAGTTCTTC.

The rearrangement joins TRBV27 to TRBJ2-4; D is tentatively TRBD1 or TRBD2 (6 bases each). The CDR3 sequence is 19 residues long. The V and J ends lost 4 bases and 4 bases respectively, with 26 bases between them. The germline V gene has CDR1 MNHEY and CDR2 SMNVEV (reference sequence). The CDR3 sequence is CASSSLGGLTSRAKNIQYF. In DNA, the CDR3 is TGTGCCAGCAGTTCCCTTGGGGGGCTCACCTCCCGGGCGAAAAACATTCAGTACTTC.

The rearrangement links TRBV18 to TRBJ2-1; maybe TRBD2 (5 bases). The V and J ends lost 6 bases and 5 bases respectively, with 14 bases between them. CDR1 KGHSH and CDR2 LQKENI come from the germline V gene. This CDR3 is built from 14 residues. CDR3 DNA: TGTGCCAGCTCCCCGGTGAGGGCCGACAATGAGCAGTTCTTC. Encoded protein: CASSPVRADNEQFF.

A few counts support this clone. This chain uses TRBV5-5 with TRBJ2-1; 8 bases line up with TRBD2. The V gene end was trimmed by 4 bases and the J gene end by 2 bases; junction bases not matched to a gene: 11. This CDR3 contains 17 residues. The germline CDR1 and CDR2 sequences are SGHKS and YYEKEE (reference sequence). CDR3 sequence (DNA): TGTGCCAGCAGCCCCACCCCCAGCGGGAGCGCCTACAATGAGCAGTTCTTC. This encodes CASSPTPSGSAYNEQFF.

The chain carries TRBV25-1 and TRBJ2-7, with 7 bases matching TRBD2. The CDR3 length is 15 residues. CDR1 is MGHDK and CDR2 is SYGVNS in the germline V gene. V dropped 7 bases and J dropped 3; count of bases not matched to a gene: 12. The CDR3 reads CASMGPGGRGYEQYF. CDR3 sequence (DNA): TGTGCCAGCATGGGACCCGGGGGGAGAGGCTACGAGCAGTACTTC.

The rearrangement uses TRBV29-1 and TRBJ1-2, with D possibly TRBD1 on 6 matching bases. The germline gives CDR1 SQVTM, CDR2 ANQGSEA. V was clipped by 4 bases and J by 4 bases, with 22 bases between them. The CDR3 is 16 residues long. CDR3 loop: CSVVPQGTEATYGYTF. As DNA, the CDR3 is TGCAGCGTTGTCCCCCAGGGGACGGAGGCCACCTATGGCTACACCTTC.

The chain joins TRBV7-8 to TRBJ1-6, with D uncertain. V lost 5 bases and J 7 bases, leaving 3 bases between the germline ends. Germline values: CDR1 SGHVS, CDR2 FQNEAQ. This CDR3 has 11 residues. DNA of the CDR3: TGTGCCAGCAGCCAAAATTCACCCCTCCACTTT. Translated, it gives CASSQNSPLHF.

The chain is built from TRBV5-1 and TRBJ2-3, with no clear D. Germline V lookup: CDR1 SGHRS, CDR2 YFSETQ. The CDR3 loop spans 15 amino acids. V was shortened by 7 bases and J by 4 bases, with 19 bases between the two germline ends. The DNA for the CDR3 is TGCGCCAGCGAGTCAGGCCTTGGGAAGGCAGATACGCAGTATTTT. This encodes CASESGLGKADTQYF.

V gene TRBV20-1 combines with J gene TRBJ2-1; TRBD2 matches at 10 bases. The CDR3 is made up of 14 amino acids. Germline V gene sequence: CDR1 DFQATT, CDR2 SNEGSKA (reference sequence). The V and J ends lost 3 bases and 5 bases, in that order; junction bases with no gene match: 4. This CDR3 reads CSASSGRKNNEQFF. The CDR3 bases are TGCAGTGCTAGTAGCGGGAGGAAGAACAATGAGCAGTTCTTC.

V is TRBV28 and J is TRBJ1-6; D not certain. CDR1 and CDR2 from the germline V gene are MDHEN and SYDVKM. The CDR3 is 11 residues long. V shed 4 bases and J shed 13 bases, with 8 bases lying between them. CDR3 sequence (DNA): TGTGCCAGCAGTTCTAGGTTGCCCCTCCACTTT. Its translation is CASSSRLPLHF.

V gene TRBV7-9 combines with J gene TRBJ1-4; a possible D gene is TRBD1 (5 bases). Germline assignment: CDR1 SEHNR and CDR2 FQNEAQ (reference sequence). This CDR3 spans 15 amino acids. Trimming stripped 2 bases from V and 0 bases from J, with 7 bases between. CDR3 loop: CASSLMGATNEKLFF. The CDR3 nucleotides are TGTGCCAGCAGCTTAATGGGGGCAACTAATGAAAAACTGTTTTTT.

V usage is TRBV7-2 and J usage is TRBJ2-7; D might be TRBD1 (5 bases). In germline, CDR1 is SGHTA, CDR2 FQGNSA. CDR3 length: 13 amino acids. The ends were cut back, 5 bases at V and 3 bases at J, with 11 bases in the middle. The CDR3 here is CASSRSQGYEQYF. CDR3 in DNA: TGTGCCAGCAGCCGTTCCCAGGGCTACGAGCAGTACTTC.